A single sample gave rise to the 25 T cell receptor beta chains below, sequenced in a study of CD8 T cells in Susac syndrome. With random hexamers, reverse transcription was performed on about 0.45 to 1 ug of RNA. Via MiXCR, TCRdb re-called the immunoSEQ multiplex PCR reads, giving one row per CDR3 protein. The data show 150,000 to 200,000 distinct CDR3 sequences, approximately 94% seen once. The sample comprised CD4+ T cells from PBMCs. Source of these receptors: a human donor with multiple sclerosis.

V gene TRBV12-5 combines with J gene TRBJ1-1; 9 positions agree with TRBD1. The junction had 2 bases not matched to a gene; V was cut back by 3 bases and J by 3 bases. The CDR3 length is 14 residues. Looked up from germline, CDR1 is LGHNT and CDR2 is FRNRAP. CDR3 DNA: TGTGCTAGTGGTTTCCGGACAGGGGACACTGAAGCTTTCTTT. The encoded protein is CASGFRTGDTEAFF.

This chain connects TRBV12-3 or TRBV12-4 to TRBJ1-2, with TRBD1 matching over 7 bases. With V trimmed by 3 bases and J by 4 bases, 2 bases remained unmatched. CDR3 size: 13 residues. The CDR3 DNA is TGTGCCAGCAGTTTTCGACAGGGCTATGGCTACACCTTC. It codes for CASSFRQGYGYTF.

The sample holds one count of this clonotype. The chain combines TRBV12-3 or TRBV12-4 with TRBJ2-7; 7 bases agree with TRBD1. This CDR3 is built from 13 residues. The V gene end was trimmed by 3 bases and the J gene end by 5 bases; junction bases not matched to a gene: 4. CDR3 residues: CASSLGTVHEQYF. In DNA form, the CDR3 reads TGTGCCAGCAGTTTGGGGACAGTTCACGAGCAGTACTTC.

The chain couples TRBV6-1 to TRBJ1-2; weak D call: TRBD1 (6 bases). V was cut by 6 bases and J by 3 bases, with 17 bases left in between. This CDR3 contains 15 residues. Germline V gene data show CDR1 as MNHNS and CDR2 as SASEGT. CDR3 coding DNA: TGTGCCAGCAGCCATAGGGCAGGGGCGGACTATGGCTACACCTTC. It translates to CASSHRAGADYGYTF.

This sequence joins TRBV6-5 and TRBJ2-1; TRBD2 matches 12 bases. V dropped 4 bases and J dropped 9; count of bases not matched to a gene: 7. Germline CDR1 reads MNHEY; CDR2 reads SVGAGI. The CDR3 has 15 residues. CDR3 amino acids: CASSSRTSGISEQFF. DNA for the CDR3: TGTGCCAGCAGTTCTAGGACTAGCGGGATAAGTGAGCAGTTCTTC.

This chain joins TRBV28 and TRBJ2-2; 8 nucleotides line up with TRBD2. The V and J ends lost 5 bases and 1 base, in that order; junction bases with no gene match: 6. The CDR3 sequence is 16 residues long. Per germline, CDR1 MDHEN and CDR2 SYDVKM. DNA of the CDR3: TGTGCCAGCAGTATATATCTAGCGGGGAACACCGGGGAGCTGTTTTTT. Translated: CASSIYLAGNTGELFF.

The V and J genes are TRBV5-1 and TRBJ2-7, with TRBD2 as a possible D gene (7 bases). Germline V CDR1 and CDR2: SGHRS, YFSETQ. Trimming left V 4 bases short and J 5 bases short, with 16 bases between. The CDR3 sequence is 14 residues long. This CDR3 reads CASSLGGASNEQYF. As DNA, the CDR3 is TGCGCCAGCAGCCTGGGGGGGGCTAGCAACGAGCAGTACTTC.

The chain is built from TRBV5-1 and TRBJ1-2; D not resolved. V gave up 0 bases and J gave up 0 bases, with 6 bases separating them. In germline, CDR1 is SGHRS, CDR2 YFSETQ. CDR3 length: 14 amino acids. The CDR3 DNA reads TGCGCCAGCAGCTTGGGAGATTCTAACTATGGCTACACCTTC. It specifies CASSLGDSNYGYTF.

There are a few counts of this clonotype. J is TRBJ2-5 and V is TRBV29-1; possible D gene TRBD1, 5 bases. The CDR3 runs 12 residues. Trimming removed 4 bases from V and 0 bases from J, with 6 bases in between. Germline CDR1 SQVTM, CDR2 ANQGSEA. CDR3 bases: TGCAGCGTTGGACAGAACCAAGAGACCCAGTACTTC. Protein: CSVGQNQETQYF. Using reference TRBV29-1 and TRBJ2-5 for the parts outside the CDR3, the full variable domain is SAVISQKPSRDICQRGTSLTIQCQVDSQVTMMFWYRQQPGQSLTLIATANQGSEATYESGFVIDKFPISRPNLTFSTLTVSNMSPEDSSIYLCSVGQNQETQYFGPGTRLLVL.

The CDR3 nucleotides read TGTGCCAGCAGCATCCTGCAGGGATCACCCCTCCACTTT. Amino acid sequence: CASSILQGSPLHF. The chain carries TRBV7-2 and TRBJ1-6, with D tentatively TRBD1 (5 bases). The CDR3 totals 13 residues. Germline CDR1 SGHTA, CDR2 FQGNSA. Between the trimmed V and J ends, which lost 5 bases and 10 bases, there was a span of 12 bases.

The CDR3 loop reads CASSGTYNEQFF. CDR3 sequence (DNA): TGTGCCAGTAGCGGGACTTACAATGAGCAGTTCTTC. The chain recombines TRBV19 with TRBJ2-1, with a possible D match to TRBD2 (6 bases). CDR1 is LNHDA, CDR2 SQIVND, per germline (reference sequence). The V end lost 6 bases, the J end lost 4 bases, and 7 bases lay between the germline ends. The CDR3 spans 12 residues.

The rearrangement uses TRBV6-1 and TRBJ1-1, with 10 positions matching TRBD1. The CDR3 spans 16 residues. Germline assignment: CDR1 MNHNS and CDR2 SASEGT. Trimming took 6 bases from V and 0 from J; bases not matched to a gene: 7. This CDR3 is CASRLTGGNLNTEAFF. The CDR3 coding sequence is TGTGCCAGCAGGTTGACAGGGGGCAATTTGAACACTGAAGCTTTCTTT.

In this sample, this clonotype turned up once. The chain links TRBV7-9 to TRBJ2-7; D could derive from TRBD1 or TRBD2 (6 bases each). The CDR3 runs 14 residues. Trimming took off 8 bases at V and 0 bases at J, with 14 bases between the two ends. Per the germline V gene, CDR1 is SEHNR and CDR2 is FQNEAQ (reference sequence). The CDR3 sequence: CASDQGGSSYEQYF. CDR3 coding DNA: TGTGCCAGCGATCAAGGGGGGTCCTCCTACGAGCAGTACTTC.

The chain carries TRBV12-3 or TRBV12-4 and TRBJ2-1, with TRBD2 as a possible D gene (6 bases). The CDR3 is 14 residues long. Trimming left V 5 bases short and J 8 bases short, with 16 bases between. The CDR3 region has the DNA TGTGCCAGCAGTCGGAGGGAGTCTTTGGATGAGCAGTTCTTC. Amino acid sequence: CASSRRESLDEQFF.

The CDR3 spells CASSRSGLSGEQFF. The DNA for the CDR3 is TGTGCCAGCAGTCGTAGTGGGCTATCGGGTGAGCAGTTCTTC. The chain is built from TRBV12-3 or TRBV12-4 and TRBJ2-1; no definite D call. The CDR3 runs 14 residues. V was trimmed by 5 bases and J by 9 bases, leaving 17 bases between them.

The rearrangement uses TRBV12-3 or TRBV12-4 and TRBJ2-7; 7 nucleotides agree with TRBD2. The ends lost 2 bases at V and 2 bases at J; junction bases unmatched: 6. The CDR3 extends over 15 amino acids. Written as DNA, the CDR3 is TGTGCCAGCAGTTTAACTGGGCGGGGGACCTACGAGCAGTACTTC. This gives the protein CASSLTGRGTYEQYF.

The chain employs TRBV7-8 and TRBJ2-3; 8 bases map to TRBD2. The V segment lost 2 bases and the J segment 7 bases; nucleotides outside the gene matches: 11. In germline, CDR1 is SGHVS, CDR2 FQNEAQ. The CDR3 spans 16 residues. The CDR3 region is CASSLTSGLQGNTQYF. The CDR3, as DNA: TGTGCCAGCAGCTTAACTAGCGGACTTCAAGGGAATACGCAGTATTTT.

This chain uses TRBV5-4 with TRBJ1-1, with 9 nucleotides matching TRBD1. Germline V gene lookup returns CDR1 SGHNT and CDR2 YYREEE (reference sequence). J was trimmed by 11 bases and V by 4 bases; bases with no gene match: 18. The CDR3 contains 16 residues. The DNA of the CDR3 is TGTGCCAGCAGCACCTCCCTGAAAGGACAGGGGAATTCGGCTTTCTTT. Amino acid sequence: CASSTSLKGQGNSAFF.

J is TRBJ2-1 and V is TRBV4-1; 15 bases are a match to TRBD2. Germline CDR1 MGHRA, CDR2 YSYEKL. CDR3 length: 18 residues. The V gene end was trimmed by 0 bases and the J gene end by 9 bases; junction bases not matched to a gene: 9. The CDR3 protein is CASSQDPRGTSGRTEQFF. CDR3 DNA sequence: TGCGCCAGCAGCCAAGATCCCAGGGGGACTAGCGGGAGGACTGAGCAGTTCTTC.

The chain uses TRBV6-2 or TRBV6-3 and TRBJ2-3, with unresolved D. Germline V CDR1 and CDR2: MNHEY, SVGEGT. This CDR3 is 15 amino acids long. V dropped 6 bases and J dropped 4 bases, with 17 bases sitting between them. CDR3 DNA: TGTGCCAGCAGCAATAAATACGGAGTGTCAGATACGCAGTATTTT. As protein: CASSNKYGVSDTQYF.

The CDR3 DNA sequence: TGCAGCGTTGAACAGCAACCGGGCGAGACCCAGTACTTC. Its translation: CSVEQQPGETQYF. The V and J genes are TRBV29-1 and TRBJ2-5; D uncertain. V dropped 2 bases and J dropped 5 bases, with 12 bases sitting between them. Germline CDR1 reads SQVTM; CDR2 reads ANQGSEA. CDR3 length: 13 amino acids.

This rearrangement joins TRBV4-2 to TRBJ2-4; D is ambiguous. Germline CDR1 is LGHNA and CDR2 is YNFKEQ. The CDR3 is 12 residues long. V lost 0 bases to trimming and J lost 8 bases, with 5 bases between them. In nucleotides, the CDR3 is TGTGCCAGCAGCCAAGATGGTTACATTCAGTACTTC. It is translated as CASSQDGYIQYF.

The gene calls are TRBV7-9 and TRBJ1-2; D is unclear. The V and J ends lost 0 bases and 13 bases respectively, with 12 bases between them. CDR1 is SEHNR and CDR2 is FQNEAQ in the germline V gene (reference sequence). The CDR3 totals 12 residues. CDR3 bases: TGTGCCAGCAGCTTAGCGCAGTGGCCCTGCACCTTC. Its protein product is CASSLAQWPCTF.

The CDR3, as DNA: TGTGCCAGCAGCGTGGCGCCGCAGCGTTTAGAAGAGACCCAGTACTTC. Amino acid sequence: CASSVAPQRLEETQYF. The gene calls are TRBV9 and TRBJ2-5, with D uncertain. In germline, CDR1 is SGDLS, CDR2 YYNGEE. CDR3 length: 16 amino acids. The V gene lost 2 bases and the J gene lost 3 bases, with 17 bases spanning the gap.

The chain joins TRBV6-5 to TRBJ2-2; TRBD1 aligns across 7 bases. After removal of 5 bases from V and 1 base from J, the junction contained 4 bases not matched to a gene. Germline V gene data show CDR1 as MNHEY and CDR2 as SVGAGI. The CDR3 is 15 residues long. CDR3 in amino acids: CASSRQGGNTGELFF. In DNA, the CDR3 is TGTGCCAGCAGTAGACAGGGTGGGAACACCGGGGAGCTGTTTTTT.